These 8 T cell receptor beta chains originate from one sample sequenced in a study of T cells in Graves' hyperthyroidism and ophthalmopathy. Researchers amplified the TCR beta CDR3 regions from RNA transcripts. With the HTBI primer set, the TCR CDR3 went through a first round of RT-PCR. TCRdb reprocessed the multiplex PCR reads with MiXCR, giving one entry per CDR3 protein. The sample yields some 250,000 distinct CDR3 sequences, about 14% seen once. Sequencing was performed on blood. The receptors derive from a woman between 40 and 55 years old with Graves' hyperthyroidism that later progressed to Graves' ophthalmopathy.

This clonotype was counted ten times or more. The rearrangement joins TRBV7-9 to TRBJ1-6; perhaps TRBD1 as D (6 bases). With 5 bases removed from V and 8 bases from J, the gap between germline ends came to 16 bases. The CDR3 consists of 15 residues. The V gene's germline CDR1 is SEHNR and CDR2 FQNEAQ (reference sequence). As DNA, the CDR3 is TGTGCCAGCAGCCCCCCGGGGGCAGGATATTCACCCCTCCACTTT. Translation: CASSPPGAGYSPLHF.

The rearrangement links TRBV6-5 to TRBJ1-1; D gene ambiguous. Germline V lookup: CDR1 MNHEY, CDR2 SVGAGI. The CDR3 runs 14 residues. Trimming stripped 3 bases from V and 5 bases from J, with 13 bases between. The CDR3 nucleotides are TGTGCCAGCAGTTATGACCTGGTCGGGACTGAAGCTTTCTTT. Translation gives CASSYDLVGTEAFF.

This clonotype was seen ten or more times. V usage is TRBV11-2 and J usage is TRBJ2-2, with 7 bases that match TRBD2. Germline V gives CDR1 SGHAT, CDR2 FQNNGV. CDR3 length: 16 residues. Trimming took 6 bases from V and 2 from J; bases not matched to a gene: 9. The CDR3 is CASSPRTRPNTGELFF. The DNA for the CDR3 is TGTGCCAGCAGTCCCAGGACTAGACCTAACACCGGGGAGCTGTTTTTT.

There are a few counts of this clonotype. Here the CDR3 DNA reads TGTGCCACCAGTGATTCGACCCGGGACAGGCCTATTAAGAACGAATGGGGCTACACCTTC. Its protein is CATSDSTRDRPIKNEWGYTF. The gene calls are TRBV24-1 and TRBJ1-2, with 8 nucleotides matching TRBD1. The trim removed 2 bases at V and 8 bases at J, leaving 24 bases unmatched. The CDR3 is 20 residues long. Germline CDR1 is KGHDR and CDR2 is SFDVKD.

This clonotype was observed many times. The chain combines TRBV28 with TRBJ1-1; D call uncertain. The CDR3 spans 15 residues. The V end lost 4 bases, the J end lost 0 bases, and 12 bases lay between the germline ends. Germline CDR1 is MDHEN and CDR2 is SYDVKM. CDR3: CASSSTFWVNTEAFF. The CDR3 DNA reads TGTGCCAGCAGTTCTACATTTTGGGTGAACACTGAAGCTTTCTTT.

This clonotype was recorded at least ten times. This chain uses TRBV10-3 with TRBJ1-5, with D maybe TRBD1 (6 bases). The V end was cut by 6 bases, the J end by 5 bases, with 11 bases between. This CDR3 has 13 residues. The germline V gene encodes CDR1 ENHRY and CDR2 SYGVKD. The CDR3 region has the DNA TGTGCCATCAGATACAGGGAAGATCAGCCCCAGCATTTT. This sequence encodes CAIRYREDQPQHF.

CDR3 nucleotides: TGCGCCAGCAGCTTTACTTCGAGCGGGAGCGTCCTCACCTACAATGAGCAGTTCTTC. Protein sequence: CASSFTSSGSVLTYNEQFF. V is TRBV5-1 and J is TRBJ2-1; 8 nucleotides line up with TRBD2. The CDR3 is made up of 19 amino acids. Germline V CDR1 and CDR2: SGHRS, YFSETQ. V was pared by 2 bases and J by 2 bases, with 15 bases of the junction left unmatched. The whole variable domain, remainder taken from reference TRBV5-1 and TRBJ2-1, is KAGVTQTPRYLIKTRGQQVTLSCSPISGHRSVSWYQQTPGQGLQFLFEYFSETQRNKGNFPGRFSGRQFSNSRSEMNVSTLELGDSALYLCASSFTSSGSVLTYNEQFFGPGTRLTVL.

This clonotype was picked up many times. The chain uses TRBV10-3 and TRBJ1-1; possible D gene TRBD1, 5 bases. With 3 bases removed from V and 6 bases from J, the gap between germline ends came to 14 bases. Germline CDR1 is ENHRY and CDR2 is SYGVKD. The CDR3 covers 14 residues. CDR3 in amino acids: CAISDGQGVPEAFF. In DNA, the CDR3 is TGTGCCATCAGTGATGGGCAGGGCGTCCCTGAAGCTTTCTTT.